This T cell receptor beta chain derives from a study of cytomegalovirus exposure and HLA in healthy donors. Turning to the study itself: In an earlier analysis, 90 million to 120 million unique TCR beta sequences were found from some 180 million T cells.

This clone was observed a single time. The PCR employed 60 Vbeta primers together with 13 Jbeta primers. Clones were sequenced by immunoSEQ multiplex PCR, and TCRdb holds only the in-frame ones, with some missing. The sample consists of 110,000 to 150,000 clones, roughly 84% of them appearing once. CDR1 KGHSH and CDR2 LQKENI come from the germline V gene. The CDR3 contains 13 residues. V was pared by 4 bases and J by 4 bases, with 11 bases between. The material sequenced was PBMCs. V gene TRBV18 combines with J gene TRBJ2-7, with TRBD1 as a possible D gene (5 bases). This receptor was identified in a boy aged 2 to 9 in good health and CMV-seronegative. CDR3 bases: TGTGCCAGCTCACTTGGACAAGATTACGAGCAGTACTTC. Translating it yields CASSLGQDYEQYF.